A selection of T cell receptor beta chains follows, all from one sample in a study of T cell responses to AZD1222 COVID-19 vaccine. The table came from immunoSEQ multiplex PCR; TCRdb's copy has only in-frame clones and leaves some out. The data hold some 170,000 clones, with roughly nine tenths observed a single time. This sample comprised peripheral blood, obtained on day 0 of AZD1222 vaccination. These receptors came from an adult in good health. Both conserved end residues are part of each CDR3. Fields, in order: J gene, clone size, V gene, D gene, CDR3 DNA, CDR3 protein. A D gene is named only where the DNA matches it firmly. Clone sizes are given selectively: once, few, many, or a class where the clone is expanded.

J gene: TRBJ1-2
clone size: .
V gene: TRBV14
D gene: TRBD1
CDR3 DNA: TGTGCCAGCAGACACACGGGACAGGTGGACTATGGCTACACCTTC
CDR3 protein: CASRHTGQVDYGYTF

J gene: TRBJ1-4
clone size: once
V gene: TRBV7-9
D gene: TRBD1
CDR3 DNA: TGTGCCAGCAGCTTGGTCGGGACAGCAACTAATGAAAAACTGTTTTTT
CDR3 protein: CASSLVGTATNEKLFF

J gene: TRBJ2-5
clone size: .
V gene: TRBV7-9
D gene: TRBD2
CDR3 DNA: TGTGCCAGCAGCTCCGGGACTAGCGGGATTGAGACCCAGTACTTC
CDR3 protein: CASSSGTSGIETQYF

J gene: TRBJ2-7
clone size: .
V gene: TRBV5-4
D gene: .
CDR3 DNA: TGTGCCAGCAGCTTGAACAGGGAGCTCTACGAGCAGTACTTC
CDR3 protein: CASSLNRELYEQYF

J gene: TRBJ1-5
clone size: .
V gene: TRBV5-6
D gene: TRBD1
CDR3 DNA: TGTGCCAGCAGCTTGGCCAGGGTACGAGGGGGCACAATCAATCAGCCCCAGCATTTT
CDR3 protein: CASSLARVRGGTINQPQHF

J gene: TRBJ1-5
clone size: .
V gene: TRBV10-2
D gene: .
CDR3 DNA: TGCGCCAGCACCGAGAGGGCAGGGCCTAGCAATCAGCCCCAGCATTTT
CDR3 protein: CASTERAGPSNQPQHF

J gene: TRBJ1-2
clone size: .
V gene: TRBV6-5
D gene: TRBD1
CDR3 DNA: TGTGCCAGCAGTTACCGGGGACAGGGGTTCTATGGCTACACCTTC
CDR3 protein: CASSYRGQGFYGYTF

J gene: TRBJ1-5
clone size: .
V gene: TRBV25-1
D gene: .
CDR3 DNA: TGTGCCAGCAGTGAAGAGCGTAGCAATCAGCCCCAGCATTTT
CDR3 protein: CASSEERSNQPQHF

J gene: TRBJ2-3
clone size: .
V gene: TRBV3-1/TRBV3-2
D gene: TRBD2
CDR3 DNA: TGTGCCAGCTCGGGGGGAAGAACAGATACGCAGTATTTT
CDR3 protein: CASSGGRTDTQYF

J gene: TRBJ1-1
clone size: .
V gene: TRBV18
D gene: TRBD1
CDR3 DNA: TGTGCCAGCTCCCGCAGACCAGACAGGGGGCACACTGAAGCTTTCTTT
CDR3 protein: CASSRRPDRGHTEAFF

J gene: TRBJ1-1
clone size: .
V gene: TRBV6-5
D gene: .
CDR3 DNA: TGTGCCAGCAGTTACGGGGTCGAAAACACTGAAGCTTTCTTT
CDR3 protein: CASSYGVENTEAFF

J gene: TRBJ1-2
clone size: .
V gene: TRBV2
D gene: .
CDR3 DNA: TGTGCCAGCAGTGTTCTCGACAGCTATGGCTACACCTTC
CDR3 protein: CASSVLDSYGYTF

J gene: TRBJ2-5
clone size: .
V gene: TRBV5-1
D gene: TRBD2
CDR3 DNA: TGCGCCAGCAGCTTGGGGGCGACTAGCGGGACACAGACCCAGTACTTC
CDR3 protein: CASSLGATSGTQTQYF

J gene: TRBJ2-1
clone size: .
V gene: TRBV5-1
D gene: TRBD2
CDR3 DNA: TGCGCCAGCAGCTTTGAGACTAGCGGGCCGTACAATGAGCAGTTCTTC
CDR3 protein: CASSFETSGPYNEQFF

J gene: TRBJ1-2
clone size: .
V gene: TRBV29-1
D gene: .
CDR3 DNA: TGCAGCGTTCGACAGTATGGCTACACCTTC
CDR3 protein: CSVRQYGYTF

J gene: TRBJ2-5
clone size: once
V gene: TRBV4-1
D gene: TRBD2
CDR3 DNA: TGCGCCAGCAGCCAAGAGGGGACTAGTCAAGAGACCCAGTACTTC
CDR3 protein: CASSQEGTSQETQYF

J gene: TRBJ2-2
clone size: .
V gene: TRBV3-1/TRBV3-2
D gene: .
CDR3 DNA: TGTGCCAGCAGCCACTCCGCGGGGGAGCTGTTTTTT
CDR3 protein: CASSHSAGELFF

J gene: TRBJ2-6
clone size: .
V gene: TRBV18
D gene: .
CDR3 DNA: TGTGCCAGCTCAGATCAGGTAACTGGGGCCAACGTCCTGACTTTC
CDR3 protein: CASSDQVTGANVLTF

J gene: TRBJ1-1
clone size: .
V gene: TRBV23-1
D gene: .
CDR3 DNA: TGCGCCAGCAGTCAATCCTCATCGGCCAGGGAGCAGAACACTGAAGCTTTCTTT
CDR3 protein: CASSQSSSAREQNTEAFF

J gene: TRBJ1-4
clone size: few
V gene: TRBV5-1
D gene: TRBD1
CDR3 DNA: TGCGCCAGCAGCCCCGGGACAGGCGGGGCTAATGAAAAACTGTTTTTT
CDR3 protein: CASSPGTGGANEKLFF

J gene: TRBJ2-7
clone size: .
V gene: TRBV5-1
D gene: .
CDR3 DNA: TGCGCCAGCTCCCGGGACATCTCCTACGAGCAGTACTTC
CDR3 protein: CASSRDISYEQYF

J gene: TRBJ2-7
clone size: .
V gene: TRBV6-1
D gene: TRBD2
CDR3 DNA: TGTGCCAGCAGCCGGGGGACTAGCGATTCCTACGAGCAGTACTTC
CDR3 protein: CASSRGTSDSYEQYF

J gene: TRBJ2-1
clone size: .
V gene: TRBV6-5
D gene: TRBD1
CDR3 DNA: TGTGCCAGCATCAAGGGACAGCTCTACAATGAGCAGTTCTTC
CDR3 protein: CASIKGQLYNEQFF

J gene: TRBJ1-2
clone size: once
V gene: TRBV19
D gene: .
CDR3 DNA: TGTGCCAGTAACCACAGGGAAGGGTATGGCTACACCTTC
CDR3 protein: CASNHREGYGYTF

J gene: TRBJ1-1
clone size: .
V gene: TRBV5-1
D gene: .
CDR3 DNA: TGCGCCAGCAGCTGGGGAGCAGGGACTGAAGCTTTCTTT
CDR3 protein: CASSWGAGTEAFF

J gene: TRBJ1-2
clone size: once
V gene: TRBV19
D gene: TRBD1
CDR3 DNA: TGTGCCAGTAGTGGCAGGGGGGCCCTTGGCTACACCTTC
CDR3 protein: CASSGRGALGYTF

J gene: TRBJ2-2
clone size: .
V gene: TRBV5-1
D gene: .
CDR3 DNA: TGCGCCAGCAGCTCGAAAAGCCCACCGAACACCGGGGAGCTGTTTTTT
CDR3 protein: CASSSKSPPNTGELFF

J gene: TRBJ2-7
clone size: .
V gene: TRBV7-2
D gene: TRBD2
CDR3 DNA: TGTGCCAGCAGCGGGCTAGCGGGAGGGCCGGCCTCCTACGAGCAGTACTTC
CDR3 protein: CASSGLAGGPASYEQYF